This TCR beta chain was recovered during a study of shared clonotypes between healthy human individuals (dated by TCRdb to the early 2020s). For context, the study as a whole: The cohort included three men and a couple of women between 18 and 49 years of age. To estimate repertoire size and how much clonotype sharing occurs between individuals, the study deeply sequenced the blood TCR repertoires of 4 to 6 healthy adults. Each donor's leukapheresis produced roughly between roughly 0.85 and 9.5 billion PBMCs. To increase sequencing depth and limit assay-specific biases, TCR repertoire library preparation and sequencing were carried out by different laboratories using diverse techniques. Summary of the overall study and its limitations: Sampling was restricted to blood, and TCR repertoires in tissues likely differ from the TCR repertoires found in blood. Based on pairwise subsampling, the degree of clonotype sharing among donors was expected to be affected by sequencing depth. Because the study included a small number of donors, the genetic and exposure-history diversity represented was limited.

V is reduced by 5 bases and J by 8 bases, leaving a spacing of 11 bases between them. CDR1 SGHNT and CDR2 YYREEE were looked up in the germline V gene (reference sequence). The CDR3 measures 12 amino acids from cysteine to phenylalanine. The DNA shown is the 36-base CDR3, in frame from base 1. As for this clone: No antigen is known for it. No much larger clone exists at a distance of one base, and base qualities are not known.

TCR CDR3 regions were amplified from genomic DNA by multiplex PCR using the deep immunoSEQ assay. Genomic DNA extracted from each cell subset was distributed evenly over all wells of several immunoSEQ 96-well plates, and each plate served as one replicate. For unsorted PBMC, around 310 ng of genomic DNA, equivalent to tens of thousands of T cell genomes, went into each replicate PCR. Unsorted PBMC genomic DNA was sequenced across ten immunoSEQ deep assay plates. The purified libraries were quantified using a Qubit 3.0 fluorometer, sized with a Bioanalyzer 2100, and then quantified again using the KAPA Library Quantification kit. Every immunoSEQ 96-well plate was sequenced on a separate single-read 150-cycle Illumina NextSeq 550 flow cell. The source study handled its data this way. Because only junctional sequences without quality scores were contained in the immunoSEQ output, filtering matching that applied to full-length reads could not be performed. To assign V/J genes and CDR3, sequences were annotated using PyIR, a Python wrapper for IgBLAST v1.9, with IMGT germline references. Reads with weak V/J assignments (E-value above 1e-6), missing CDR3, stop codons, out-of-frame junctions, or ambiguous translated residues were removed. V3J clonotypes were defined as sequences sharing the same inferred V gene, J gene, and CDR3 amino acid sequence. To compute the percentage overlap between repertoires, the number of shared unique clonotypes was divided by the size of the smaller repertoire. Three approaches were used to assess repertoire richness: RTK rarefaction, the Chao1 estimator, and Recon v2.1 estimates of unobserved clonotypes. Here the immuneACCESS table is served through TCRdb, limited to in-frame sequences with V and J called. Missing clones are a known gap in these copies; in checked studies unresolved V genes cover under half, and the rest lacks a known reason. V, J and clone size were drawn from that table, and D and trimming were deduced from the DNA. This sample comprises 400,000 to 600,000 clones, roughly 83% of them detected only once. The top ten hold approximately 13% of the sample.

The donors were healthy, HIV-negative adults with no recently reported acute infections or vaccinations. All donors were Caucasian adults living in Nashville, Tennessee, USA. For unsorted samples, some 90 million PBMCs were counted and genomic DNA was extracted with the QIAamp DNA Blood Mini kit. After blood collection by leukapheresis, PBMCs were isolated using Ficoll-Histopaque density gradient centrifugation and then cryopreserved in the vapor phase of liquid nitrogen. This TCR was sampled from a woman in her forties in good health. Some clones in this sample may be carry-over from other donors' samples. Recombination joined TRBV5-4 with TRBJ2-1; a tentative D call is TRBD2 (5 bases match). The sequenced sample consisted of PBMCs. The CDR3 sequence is CASSWAGDEQFF. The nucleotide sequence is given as TGTGCCAGCAGTTGGGCCGGGGATGAGCAGTTCTTC.